This is a list of T cell receptor beta chains from one sample in a study of shared clonotypes between healthy human individuals. Clones were sequenced by immunoSEQ multiplex PCR, and TCRdb holds only the in-frame ones, with some missing. The sample yields some 2,000,000 clones, approximately 95% seen once. Material for sequencing was naive CD4+ T cells sorted from blood. The receptors were sampled from a man aged 18 to 30 in good health. The CDR3 runs from the conserved cysteine through the conserved F or W. The D gene is left open where the match is weak. Not all rows give a size; the values are once, few, many and, for expanded clones, a class.

V	J	size	D	CDR3	DNA
TRBV5-1	TRBJ2-2	-	-	CASSLVGSSTGELFF	TGCGCCAGCAGCTTGGTGGGTTCGAGCACCGGGGAGCTGTTTTTT
TRBV4-3	TRBJ1-1	-	-	CASSQVGTSNTEAFF	TGCGCCAGCAGCCAAGTGGGGACTTCGAACACTGAAGCTTTCTTT
TRBV10-1	TRBJ2-7	few	TRBD1	CASSPPGQGTGEQYF	TGCGCCAGCAGTCCCCCGGGACAGGGGACCGGCGAGCAGTACTTC
TRBV19	TRBJ2-7	-	-	CASSTVGSGYEQYF	TGTGCCAGTAGTACTGTCGGGAGTGGCTACGAGCAGTACTTC
TRBV9	TRBJ2-1	-	TRBD2	CASSVQAGADYNEQFF	TGTGCCAGCAGCGTTCAAGCGGGGGCCGACTACAATGAGCAGTTCTTC
TRBV5-6	TRBJ2-7	-	TRBD2	CASSLRVLVAGTYEQYF	TGTGCCAGCAGCTTGAGGGTTTTGGTAGCGGGGACCTACGAGCAGTACTTC
TRBV7-2	TRBJ1-4	-	-	CASSLAVDSPDEKLFF	TGTGCCAGCAGCTTAGCCGTAGACAGTCCGGATGAAAAACTGTTTTTT
TRBV2	TRBJ2-1	once	TRBD2	CASSRESGSEKQFF	TGTGCCAGCAGTAGAGAAAGCGGGAGCGAGAAGCAGTTCTTC
TRBV4-1	TRBJ2-3	-	-	CASSQARGVGTDTQYF	TGCGCCAGCAGCCAGGCCAGGGGGGTAGGCACAGATACGCAGTATTTT
TRBV20-1	TRBJ2-5	-	-	CSPGARETQYF	TGCAGCCCTGGGGCGAGGGAGACCCAGTACTTC
TRBV4-1	TRBJ1-5	-	-	CASSQEGSVGNQPRHF	TGCGCCAGCAGCCAAGAAGGGTCCGTTGGCAATCAGCCCCGGCATTTT
TRBV5-1	TRBJ2-6	-	-	CASSFPDSGANVLTF	TGCGCCAGCAGCTTCCCGGACAGCGGGGCCAACGTCCTGACTTTC
TRBV11-2	TRBJ2-2	-	-	CASSRTNTGELFF	TGTGCCAGCAGCAGGACGAACACCGGGGAGCTGTTTTTT
TRBV5-4	TRBJ1-3	-	-	CASSNQGLPSGNTIYF	TGTGCCAGCAGCAACCAGGGGCTCCCCTCTGGAAACACCATATATTTT
TRBV5-4	TRBJ1-3	-	-	CASSLERYSGNTIYF	TGTGCCAGCAGCTTGGAGAGGTACTCTGGAAACACCATATATTTT
TRBV5-1	TRBJ2-6	-	-	CASGGYSGANVLTF	TGCGCCAGCGGGGGCTACTCTGGGGCCAACGTCCTGACTTTC
TRBV6-5	TRBJ2-7	-	TRBD1	CASSHGTDNYEQYF	TGTGCCAGCAGTCACGGGACAGATAACTACGAGCAGTACTTC
TRBV7-3	TRBJ1-2	-	-	CASSSQPFYGYTF	TGTGCCAGCAGTTCGCAGCCGTTCTATGGCTACACCTTC
TRBV7-9	TRBJ1-1	-	-	CASSTDRINTEAFF	TGTGCCAGCAGCACGGACCGAATCAACACTGAAGCTTTCTTT
TRBV7-3	TRBJ1-5	-	-	CASSPGGGNQPQHF	TGTGCCAGCAGCCCCGGGGGGGGAAATCAGCCCCAGCATTTT
TRBV7-2	TRBJ1-5	once	-	CASSLGLEGQPQHF	TGTGCCAGCAGCTTAGGGCTAGAGGGTCAGCCCCAGCATTTT
TRBV28	TRBJ1-4	-	-	CASSLAGTTNEKLFF	TGTGCCAGCAGTTTGGCGGGGACAACTAATGAAAAACTGTTTTTT
TRBV7-6	TRBJ2-7	-	-	CASSSDPRTHEQYF	TGTGCCAGCAGCTCGGACCCTCGAACCCACGAGCAGTACTTC
TRBV5-1	TRBJ1-1	-	TRBD1	CASSREGASEAFF	TGCGCCAGCAGCCGAGAGGGGGCGAGTGAAGCTTTCTTT
TRBV9	TRBJ2-5	-	-	CASSVDDETQYF	TGTGCCAGCAGCGTAGACGATGAGACCCAGTACTTC
TRBV23-1	TRBJ2-7	-	TRBD1	CASSPPGQGPTYEQYF	TGCGCCAGCAGTCCCCCGGGACAGGGTCCAACCTACGAGCAGTACTTC
TRBV6-5	TRBJ2-7	-	-	CASSYSKAGLYEQYF	TGTGCCAGCAGTTACTCGAAGGCAGGGCTCTACGAGCAGTACTTC
TRBV4-1	TRBJ2-7	-	-	CASSQDLRFLEQYF	TGCGCCAGCAGCCAAGATCTGAGGTTTCTAGAGCAGTACTTC
TRBV5-4	TRBJ1-2	-	-	CASSPDKNYGYTF	TGTGCCAGCAGCCCAGACAAAAACTATGGCTACACCTTC
TRBV27	TRBJ2-7	-	-	CASSTRDGTYEQYF	TGTGCCAGCAGTACCCGGGACGGCACCTACGAGCAGTACTTC
TRBV5-6	TRBJ1-1	-	TRBD1	CASSLRQGWTEAFF	TGTGCCAGCAGCTTGAGACAGGGATGGACTGAAGCTTTCTTT
TRBV18	TRBJ2-7	-	-	CASSPPRQFYEQYF	TGTGCCAGCTCACCACCTCGACAGTTCTACGAGCAGTACTTC
TRBV6-5	TRBJ1-3	-	-	CASSYIMGSGNTIYF	TGTGCCAGCAGTTACATCATGGGGAGTGGAAACACCATATATTTT
TRBV9	TRBJ1-3	-	-	CASSVGQSFSGNTIYF	TGTGCCAGCAGCGTAGGACAGTCTTTCTCTGGAAACACCATATATTTT
TRBV7-9	TRBJ2-7	-	TRBD2	CASSLVDGLAISYEQYF	TGTGCCAGCAGCTTAGTAGACGGACTAGCGATTTCCTACGAGCAGTACTTC
TRBV5-1	TRBJ1-1	-	TRBD1	CASFRDSGDTEAFF	TGCGCCAGTTTCCGGGACAGTGGGGACACTGAAGCTTTCTTT
TRBV6-1	TRBJ1-6	-	-	CASMISSYNSPLHF	TGTGCCAGCATGATAAGCTCCTATAATTCACCCCTCCACTTT
TRBV4-1	TRBJ1-2	-	-	CASSQGTRGVNYGYTF	TGCGCCAGCAGCCAGGGGACAAGGGGGGTTAACTATGGCTACACCTTC
TRBV4-3	TRBJ2-2	once	TRBD2	CASSQESAGGAGELFF	TGCGCCAGCAGCCAAGAGTCAGCGGGAGGGGCCGGGGAGCTGTTTTTT
TRBV10-3	TRBJ2-7	-	TRBD1	CAISNTQGAFYEQYF	TGTGCCATCAGTAACACACAGGGGGCATTCTACGAGCAGTACTTC
TRBV11-2	TRBJ2-7	-	TRBD2	CASSLDPSGRAFSRYEQYF	TGTGCCAGCAGCTTAGATCCCAGCGGGAGGGCCTTCTCCCGCTACGAGCAGTACTTC
TRBV6-1	TRBJ1-3	-	TRBD1	CASSEVSLKQGRGNTIYF	TGTGCCAGCAGTGAAGTTTCGTTAAAACAGGGGCGAGGAAACACCATATATTTT
TRBV4-2	TRBJ2-3	-	-	CASSQGNPGIADTQYF	TGTGCCAGCAGCCAAGGGAATCCGGGGATCGCAGATACGCAGTATTTT
TRBV7-2	TRBJ2-1	-	TRBD1	CASSFGTGTYNEQFF	TGTGCCAGCAGCTTTGGGACAGGGACGTACAATGAGCAGTTCTTC
TRBV28	TRBJ2-1	-	TRBD2	CASIHSGLAGEQFF	TGTGCCAGCATCCACTCGGGACTAGCGGGGGAGCAGTTCTTC
TRBV27	TRBJ2-2	-	-	CASSLGQGWSGELFF	TGTGCCAGCAGTTTAGGGCAGGGATGGTCCGGGGAGCTGTTTTTT
TRBV7-8	TRBJ1-2	-	TRBD1	CASSLGGGNYGYTF	TGTGCCAGCAGCTTAGGAGGGGGCAACTATGGCTACACCTTC
TRBV6-5	TRBJ1-3	-	-	CASSPSGVRRNTIYF	TGTGCCAGCAGTCCCTCCGGGGTACGACGTAACACCATATATTTT
TRBV5-1	TRBJ2-2	-	-	CASSLTALNTGELFF	TGCGCCAGCAGCTTGACAGCGTTGAACACCGGGGAGCTGTTTTTT
TRBV5-8	TRBJ1-5	-	-	CASSLGRGWNQPQHF	TGTGCCAGCAGCTTGGGTAGGGGGTGGAATCAGCCCCAGCATTTT
TRBV6-5	TRBJ1-4	-	-	CASKDRDATNEKLFF	TGTGCCAGCAAGGATCGGGATGCAACTAATGAAAAACTGTTTTTT